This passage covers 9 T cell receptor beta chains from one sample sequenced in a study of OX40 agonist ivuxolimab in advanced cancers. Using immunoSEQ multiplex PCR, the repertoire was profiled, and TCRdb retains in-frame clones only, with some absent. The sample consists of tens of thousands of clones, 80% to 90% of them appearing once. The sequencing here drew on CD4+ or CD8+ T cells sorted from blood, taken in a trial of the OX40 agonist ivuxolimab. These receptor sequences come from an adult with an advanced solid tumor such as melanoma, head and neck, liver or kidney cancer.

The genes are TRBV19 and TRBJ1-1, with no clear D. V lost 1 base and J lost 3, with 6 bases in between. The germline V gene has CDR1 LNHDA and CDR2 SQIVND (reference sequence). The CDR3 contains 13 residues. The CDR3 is CASSIVEDTEAFF. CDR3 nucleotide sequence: TGTGCCAGTAGTATAGTGGAGGACACTGAAGCTTTCTTT. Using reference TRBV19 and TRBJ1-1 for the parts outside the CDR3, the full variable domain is DGGITQSPKYLFRKEGQNVTLSCEQNLNHDAMYWYRQDPGQGLRLIYYSQIVNDFQKGDIAEGYSVSREKKESFPLTVTSAQKNPTAFYLCASSIVEDTEAFFGQGTRLTVV.

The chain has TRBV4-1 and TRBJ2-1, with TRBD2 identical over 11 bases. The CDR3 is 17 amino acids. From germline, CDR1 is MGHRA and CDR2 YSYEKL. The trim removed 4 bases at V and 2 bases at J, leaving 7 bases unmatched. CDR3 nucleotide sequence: TGCGCCAGCAGCCCCGATTTTAGCGGGGGGGCCTACAATGAGCAGTTCTTC. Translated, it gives CASSPDFSGGAYNEQFF.

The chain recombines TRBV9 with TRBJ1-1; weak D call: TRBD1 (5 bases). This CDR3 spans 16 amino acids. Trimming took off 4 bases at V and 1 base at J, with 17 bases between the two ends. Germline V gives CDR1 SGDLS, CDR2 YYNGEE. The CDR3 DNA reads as TGTGCCAGCAGCCTTCGTTCCGGGGCTGAGAACACTGAAGCTTTCTTT. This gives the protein CASSLRSGAENTEAFF.

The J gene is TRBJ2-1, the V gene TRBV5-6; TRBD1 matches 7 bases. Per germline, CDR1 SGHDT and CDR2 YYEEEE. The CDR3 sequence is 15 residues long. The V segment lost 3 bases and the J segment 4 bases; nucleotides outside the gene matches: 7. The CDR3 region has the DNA TGTGCCAGCAGCTGGGACCGGGACAGTTACAATGAGCAGTTCTTC. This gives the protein CASSWDRDSYNEQFF.

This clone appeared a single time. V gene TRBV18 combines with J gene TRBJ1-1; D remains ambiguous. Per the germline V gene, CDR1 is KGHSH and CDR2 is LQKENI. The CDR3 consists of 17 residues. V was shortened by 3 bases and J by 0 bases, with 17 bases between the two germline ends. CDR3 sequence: CASSPSNGPYLNTEAFF. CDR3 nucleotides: TGTGCCAGCTCACCCTCAAATGGGCCGTACCTGAACACTGAAGCTTTCTTT.

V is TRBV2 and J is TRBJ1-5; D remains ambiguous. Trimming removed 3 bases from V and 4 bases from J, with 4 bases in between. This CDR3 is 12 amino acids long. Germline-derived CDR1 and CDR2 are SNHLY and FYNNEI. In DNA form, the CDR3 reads TGTGCCAGCAGTGAGGGGAATCAGCCCCAGCATTTT. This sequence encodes CASSEGNQPQHF.

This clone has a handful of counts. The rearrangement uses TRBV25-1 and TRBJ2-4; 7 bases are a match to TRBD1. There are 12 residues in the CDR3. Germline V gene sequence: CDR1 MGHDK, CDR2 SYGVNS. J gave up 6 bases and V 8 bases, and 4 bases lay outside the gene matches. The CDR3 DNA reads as TGTGCCAGCTCAGGGACAGCAAACATTCAGTACTTC. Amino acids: CASSGTANIQYF.

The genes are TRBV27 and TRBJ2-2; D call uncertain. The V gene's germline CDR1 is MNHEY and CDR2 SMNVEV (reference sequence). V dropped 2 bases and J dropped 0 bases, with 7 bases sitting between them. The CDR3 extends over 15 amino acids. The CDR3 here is CASSLGLANTGELFF. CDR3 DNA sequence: TGTGCCAGCAGTTTAGGCCTAGCGAACACCGGGGAGCTGTTTTTT.

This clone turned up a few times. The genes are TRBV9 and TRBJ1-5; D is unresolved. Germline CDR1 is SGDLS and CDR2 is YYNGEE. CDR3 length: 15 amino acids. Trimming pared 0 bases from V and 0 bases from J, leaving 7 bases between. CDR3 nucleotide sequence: TGTGCCAGCAGCGTAGGGGGATTTAGCAATCAGCCCCAGCATTTT. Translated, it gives CASSVGGFSNQPQHF.